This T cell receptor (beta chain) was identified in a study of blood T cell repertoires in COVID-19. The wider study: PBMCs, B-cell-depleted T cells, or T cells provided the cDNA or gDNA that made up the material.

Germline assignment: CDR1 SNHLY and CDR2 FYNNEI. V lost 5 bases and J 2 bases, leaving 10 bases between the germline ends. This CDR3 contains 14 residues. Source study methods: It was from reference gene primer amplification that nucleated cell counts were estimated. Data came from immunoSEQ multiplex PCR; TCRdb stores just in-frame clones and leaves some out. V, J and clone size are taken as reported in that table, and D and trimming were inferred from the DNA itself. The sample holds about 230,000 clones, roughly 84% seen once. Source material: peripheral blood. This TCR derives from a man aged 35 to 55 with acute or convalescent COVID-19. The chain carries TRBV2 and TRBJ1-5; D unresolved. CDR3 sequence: CASSSERGNQPQHF. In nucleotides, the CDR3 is TGTGCCAGCAGTTCAGAGAGGGGCAATCAGCCCCAGCATTTT.